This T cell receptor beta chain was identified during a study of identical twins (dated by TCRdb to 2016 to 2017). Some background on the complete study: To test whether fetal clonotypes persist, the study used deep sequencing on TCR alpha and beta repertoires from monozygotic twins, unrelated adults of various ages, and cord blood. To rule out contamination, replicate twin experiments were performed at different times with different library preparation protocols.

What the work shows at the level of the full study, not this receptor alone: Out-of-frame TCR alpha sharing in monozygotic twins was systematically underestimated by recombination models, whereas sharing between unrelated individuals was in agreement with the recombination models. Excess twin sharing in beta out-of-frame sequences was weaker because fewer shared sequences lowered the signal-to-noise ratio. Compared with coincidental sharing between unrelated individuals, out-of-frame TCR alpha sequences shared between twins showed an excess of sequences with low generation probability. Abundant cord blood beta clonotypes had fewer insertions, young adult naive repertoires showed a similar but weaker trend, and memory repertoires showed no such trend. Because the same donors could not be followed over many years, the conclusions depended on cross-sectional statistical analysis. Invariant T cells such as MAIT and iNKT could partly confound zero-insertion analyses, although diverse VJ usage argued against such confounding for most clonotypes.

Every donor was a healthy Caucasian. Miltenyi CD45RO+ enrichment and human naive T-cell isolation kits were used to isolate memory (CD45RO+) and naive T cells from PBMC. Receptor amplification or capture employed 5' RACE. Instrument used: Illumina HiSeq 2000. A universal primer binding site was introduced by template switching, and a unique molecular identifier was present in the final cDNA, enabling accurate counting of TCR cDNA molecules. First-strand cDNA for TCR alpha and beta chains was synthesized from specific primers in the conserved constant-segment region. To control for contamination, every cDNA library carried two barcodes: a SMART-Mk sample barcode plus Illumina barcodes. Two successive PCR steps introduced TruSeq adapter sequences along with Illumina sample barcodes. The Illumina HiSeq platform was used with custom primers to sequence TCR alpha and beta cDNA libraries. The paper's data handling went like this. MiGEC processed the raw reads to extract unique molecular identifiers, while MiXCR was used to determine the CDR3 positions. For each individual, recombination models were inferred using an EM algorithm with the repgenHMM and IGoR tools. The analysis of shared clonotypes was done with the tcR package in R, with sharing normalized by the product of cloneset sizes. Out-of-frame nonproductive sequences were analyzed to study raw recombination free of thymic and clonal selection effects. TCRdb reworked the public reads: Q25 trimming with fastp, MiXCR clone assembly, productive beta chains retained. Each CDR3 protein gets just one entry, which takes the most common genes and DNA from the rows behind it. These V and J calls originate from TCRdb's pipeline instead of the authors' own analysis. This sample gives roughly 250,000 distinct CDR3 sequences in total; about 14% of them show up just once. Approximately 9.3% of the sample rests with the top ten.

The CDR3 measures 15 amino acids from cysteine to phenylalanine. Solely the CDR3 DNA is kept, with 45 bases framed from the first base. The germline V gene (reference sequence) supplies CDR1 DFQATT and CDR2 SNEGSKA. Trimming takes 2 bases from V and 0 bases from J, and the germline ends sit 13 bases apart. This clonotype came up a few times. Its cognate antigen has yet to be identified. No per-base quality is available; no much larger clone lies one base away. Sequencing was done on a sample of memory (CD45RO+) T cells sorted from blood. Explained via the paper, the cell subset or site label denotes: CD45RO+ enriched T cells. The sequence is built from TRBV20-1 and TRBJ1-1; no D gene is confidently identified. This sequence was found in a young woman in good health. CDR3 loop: CSARSPRRMNTEAFF. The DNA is TGCAGTGCTAGATCTCCTCGGAGGATGAACACTGAAGCTTTCTTT.